The source of this T cell receptor (beta chain) is a study of blood T cell repertoires in COVID-19. TCRdb keeps only in-frame clones here, not all; method: immunoSEQ multiplex PCR. The sample holds tens of thousands of clones, 80% to 90% seen once. Between the trimmed V and J ends, which lost 1 base and 2 bases, there was a span of 8 bases. The CDR3 consists of 14 residues. CDR1 and CDR2 from the germline V gene are LNHDA and SQIVND (reference sequence). J is TRBJ1-2 and V is TRBV19; D gene ambiguous. The specimen was peripheral blood. The receptor's source is a woman older than 75 with active or convalescent COVID-19. This chain's CDR3 is CASSIVNTNYGYTF. CDR3 bases: TGTGCCAGTAGTATAGTTAACACCAACTATGGCTACACCTTC.